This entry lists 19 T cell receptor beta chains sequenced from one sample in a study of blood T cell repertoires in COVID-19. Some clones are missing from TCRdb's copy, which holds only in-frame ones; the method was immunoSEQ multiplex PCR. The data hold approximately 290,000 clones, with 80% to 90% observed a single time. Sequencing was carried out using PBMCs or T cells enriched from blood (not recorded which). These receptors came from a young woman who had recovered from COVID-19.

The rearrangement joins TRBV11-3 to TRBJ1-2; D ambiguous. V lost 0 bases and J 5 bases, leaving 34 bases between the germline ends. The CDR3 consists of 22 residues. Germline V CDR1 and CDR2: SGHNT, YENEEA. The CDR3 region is CASSLDPRRPGYARDSPYGYTF. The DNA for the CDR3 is TGTGCCAGCAGCTTAGACCCCCGACGGCCCGGCTATGCCCGGGATTCGCCATATGGCTACACCTTC.

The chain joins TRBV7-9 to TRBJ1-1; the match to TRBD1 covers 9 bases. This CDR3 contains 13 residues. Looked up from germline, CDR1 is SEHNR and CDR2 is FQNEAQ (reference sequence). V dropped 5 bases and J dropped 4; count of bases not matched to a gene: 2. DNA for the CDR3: TGTGCCAGCAGCCCGACAGGGGGCACTGAAGCTTTCTTT. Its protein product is CASSPTGGTEAFF.

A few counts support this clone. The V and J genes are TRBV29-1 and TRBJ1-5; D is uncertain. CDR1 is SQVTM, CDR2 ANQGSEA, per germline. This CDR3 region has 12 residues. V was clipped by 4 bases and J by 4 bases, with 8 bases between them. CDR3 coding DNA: TGCAGCGTTGGGGAGGGAAATCAGCCCCAGCATTTT. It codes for CSVGEGNQPQHF.

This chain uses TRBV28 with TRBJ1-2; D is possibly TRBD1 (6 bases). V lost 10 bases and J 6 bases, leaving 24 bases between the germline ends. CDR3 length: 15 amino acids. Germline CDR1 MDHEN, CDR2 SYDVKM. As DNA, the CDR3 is TGTGCCACCTTCGGGGGGCTAGGGGAAAAGAATGGCTACACCTTC. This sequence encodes CATFGGLGEKNGYTF.

The CDR3 loop reads CASGGASYEQYF. Here the CDR3 DNA reads TGTGCCAGCGGCGGGGCCTCCTACGAGCAGTACTTC. This chain links TRBV27 with TRBJ2-7; maybe TRBD2 (6 bases). The V end lost 8 bases, the J end lost 0 bases, and 8 bases lay between the germline ends. This CDR3 comprises 12 residues. Germline CDR1 is MNHEY and CDR2 is SMNVEV (reference sequence).

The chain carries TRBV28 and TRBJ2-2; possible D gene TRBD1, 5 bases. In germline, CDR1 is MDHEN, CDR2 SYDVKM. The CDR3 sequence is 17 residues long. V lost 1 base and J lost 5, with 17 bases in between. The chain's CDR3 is CASSLSEMTERTGELFF. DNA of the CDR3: TGTGCCAGCAGTTTATCGGAAATGACAGAGAGAACCGGGGAGCTGTTTTTT.

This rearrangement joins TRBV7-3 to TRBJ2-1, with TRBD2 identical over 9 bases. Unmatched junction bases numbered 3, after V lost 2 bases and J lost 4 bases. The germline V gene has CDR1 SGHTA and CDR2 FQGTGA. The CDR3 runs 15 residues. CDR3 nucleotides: TGTGCCAGCAGCTTAGAAGCGGGAGGTTACAATGAGCAGTTCTTC. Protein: CASSLEAGGYNEQFF.

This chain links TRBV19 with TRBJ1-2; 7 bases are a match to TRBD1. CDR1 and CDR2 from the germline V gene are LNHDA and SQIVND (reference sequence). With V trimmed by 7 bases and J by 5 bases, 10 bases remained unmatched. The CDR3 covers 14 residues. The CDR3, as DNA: TGTGCCAGTACCCCCCGGGACAGAGTGTATGGCTACACCTTC. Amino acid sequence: CASTPRDRVYGYTF.

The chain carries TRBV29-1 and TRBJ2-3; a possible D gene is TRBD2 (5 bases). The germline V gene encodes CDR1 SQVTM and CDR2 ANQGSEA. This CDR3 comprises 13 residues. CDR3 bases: TGCAGTTCCTTGTCGGGGTTCACAGATACGCAGTATTTT. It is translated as CSSLSGFTDTQYF.

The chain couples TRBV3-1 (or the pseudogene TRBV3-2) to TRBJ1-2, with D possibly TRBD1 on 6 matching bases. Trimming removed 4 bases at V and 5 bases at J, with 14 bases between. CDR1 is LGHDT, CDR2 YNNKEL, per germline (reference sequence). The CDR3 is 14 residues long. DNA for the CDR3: TGTGCCAGCAGCCCCAGGACAGCGGAATATGGCTACACCTTC. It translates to CASSPRTAEYGYTF.

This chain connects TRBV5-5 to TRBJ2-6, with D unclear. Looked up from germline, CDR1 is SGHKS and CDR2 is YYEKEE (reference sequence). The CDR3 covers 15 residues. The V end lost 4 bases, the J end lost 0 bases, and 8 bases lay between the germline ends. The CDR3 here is CASSPFYSGANVLTF. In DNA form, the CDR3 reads TGTGCCAGCAGCCCTTTTTACTCTGGGGCCAACGTCCTGACTTTC.

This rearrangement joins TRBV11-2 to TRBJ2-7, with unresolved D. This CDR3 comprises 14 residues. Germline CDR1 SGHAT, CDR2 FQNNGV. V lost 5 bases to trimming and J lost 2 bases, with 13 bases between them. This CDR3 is CASSRVSQTYEQYF. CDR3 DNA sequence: TGTGCCAGCAGCCGGGTCTCCCAAACCTACGAGCAGTACTTC.

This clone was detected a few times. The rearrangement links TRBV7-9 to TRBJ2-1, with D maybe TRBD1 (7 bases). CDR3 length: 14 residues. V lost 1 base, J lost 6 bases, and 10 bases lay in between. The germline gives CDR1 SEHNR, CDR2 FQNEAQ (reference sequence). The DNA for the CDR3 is TGTGCCAGCAGCTTAGAGCAGGGGGGCAATGAGCAGTTCTTC. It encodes CASSLEQGGNEQFF.

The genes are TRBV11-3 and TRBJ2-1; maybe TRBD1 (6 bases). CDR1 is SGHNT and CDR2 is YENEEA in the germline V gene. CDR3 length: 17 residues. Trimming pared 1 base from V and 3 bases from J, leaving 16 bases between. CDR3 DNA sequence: TGTGCCAGCAGCTTAGCCACAGGGAGAGGGCTCTACAATGAGCAGTTCTTC. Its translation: CASSLATGRGLYNEQFF.

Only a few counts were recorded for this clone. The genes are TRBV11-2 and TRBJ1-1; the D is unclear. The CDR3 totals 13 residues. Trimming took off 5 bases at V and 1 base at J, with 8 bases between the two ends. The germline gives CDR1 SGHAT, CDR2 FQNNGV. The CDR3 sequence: CASSALKNTEAFF. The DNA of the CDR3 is TGTGCCAGCAGCGCACTGAAGAACACTGAAGCTTTCTTT.

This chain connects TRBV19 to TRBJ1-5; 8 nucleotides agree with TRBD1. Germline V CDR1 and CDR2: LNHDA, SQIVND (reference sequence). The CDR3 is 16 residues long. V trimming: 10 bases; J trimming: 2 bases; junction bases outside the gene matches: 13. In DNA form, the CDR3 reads TGTGCCACCTCGATAGGAAGGGGACAGGGCAATCAGCCCCAGCATTTT. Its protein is CATSIGRGQGNQPQHF. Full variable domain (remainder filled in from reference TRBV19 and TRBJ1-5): DGGITQSPKYLFRKEGQNVTLSCEQNLNHDAMYWYRQDPGQGLRLIYYSQIVNDFQKGDIAEGYSVSREKKESFPLTVTSAQKNPTAFYLCATSIGRGQGNQPQHFGDGTRLSIL.

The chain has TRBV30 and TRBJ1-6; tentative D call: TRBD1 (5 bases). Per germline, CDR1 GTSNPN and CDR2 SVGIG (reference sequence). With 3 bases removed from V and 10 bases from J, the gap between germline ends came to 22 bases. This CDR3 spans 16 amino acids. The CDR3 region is CAWSVETAGLTSPLHF. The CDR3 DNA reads TGTGCCTGGAGCGTCGAGACCGCAGGGTTAACCTCACCCCTCCACTTT.

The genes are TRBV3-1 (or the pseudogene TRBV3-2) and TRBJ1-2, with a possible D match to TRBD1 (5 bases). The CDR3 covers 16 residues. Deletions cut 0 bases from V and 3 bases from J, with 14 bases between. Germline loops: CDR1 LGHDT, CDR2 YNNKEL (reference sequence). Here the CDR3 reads CASSQDRQGPHYGYTF. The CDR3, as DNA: TGTGCCAGCAGCCAAGATCGGCAGGGCCCCCACTATGGCTACACCTTC.

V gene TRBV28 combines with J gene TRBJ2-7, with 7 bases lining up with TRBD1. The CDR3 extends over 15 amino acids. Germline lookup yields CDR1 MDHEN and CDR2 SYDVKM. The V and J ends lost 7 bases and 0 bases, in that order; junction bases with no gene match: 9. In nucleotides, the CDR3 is TGTGCCAGCAATATGGGGACAGTACTCTCCTACGAGCAGTACTTC. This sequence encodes CASNMGTVLSYEQYF. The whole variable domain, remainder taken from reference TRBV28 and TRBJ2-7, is DVKVTQSSRYLVKRTGEKVFLECVQDMDHENMFWYRQDPGLGLRLIYFSYDVKMKEKGDIPEGYSVSREKKERFSLILESASTNQTSMYLCASNMGTVLSYEQYFGPGTRLTVT.